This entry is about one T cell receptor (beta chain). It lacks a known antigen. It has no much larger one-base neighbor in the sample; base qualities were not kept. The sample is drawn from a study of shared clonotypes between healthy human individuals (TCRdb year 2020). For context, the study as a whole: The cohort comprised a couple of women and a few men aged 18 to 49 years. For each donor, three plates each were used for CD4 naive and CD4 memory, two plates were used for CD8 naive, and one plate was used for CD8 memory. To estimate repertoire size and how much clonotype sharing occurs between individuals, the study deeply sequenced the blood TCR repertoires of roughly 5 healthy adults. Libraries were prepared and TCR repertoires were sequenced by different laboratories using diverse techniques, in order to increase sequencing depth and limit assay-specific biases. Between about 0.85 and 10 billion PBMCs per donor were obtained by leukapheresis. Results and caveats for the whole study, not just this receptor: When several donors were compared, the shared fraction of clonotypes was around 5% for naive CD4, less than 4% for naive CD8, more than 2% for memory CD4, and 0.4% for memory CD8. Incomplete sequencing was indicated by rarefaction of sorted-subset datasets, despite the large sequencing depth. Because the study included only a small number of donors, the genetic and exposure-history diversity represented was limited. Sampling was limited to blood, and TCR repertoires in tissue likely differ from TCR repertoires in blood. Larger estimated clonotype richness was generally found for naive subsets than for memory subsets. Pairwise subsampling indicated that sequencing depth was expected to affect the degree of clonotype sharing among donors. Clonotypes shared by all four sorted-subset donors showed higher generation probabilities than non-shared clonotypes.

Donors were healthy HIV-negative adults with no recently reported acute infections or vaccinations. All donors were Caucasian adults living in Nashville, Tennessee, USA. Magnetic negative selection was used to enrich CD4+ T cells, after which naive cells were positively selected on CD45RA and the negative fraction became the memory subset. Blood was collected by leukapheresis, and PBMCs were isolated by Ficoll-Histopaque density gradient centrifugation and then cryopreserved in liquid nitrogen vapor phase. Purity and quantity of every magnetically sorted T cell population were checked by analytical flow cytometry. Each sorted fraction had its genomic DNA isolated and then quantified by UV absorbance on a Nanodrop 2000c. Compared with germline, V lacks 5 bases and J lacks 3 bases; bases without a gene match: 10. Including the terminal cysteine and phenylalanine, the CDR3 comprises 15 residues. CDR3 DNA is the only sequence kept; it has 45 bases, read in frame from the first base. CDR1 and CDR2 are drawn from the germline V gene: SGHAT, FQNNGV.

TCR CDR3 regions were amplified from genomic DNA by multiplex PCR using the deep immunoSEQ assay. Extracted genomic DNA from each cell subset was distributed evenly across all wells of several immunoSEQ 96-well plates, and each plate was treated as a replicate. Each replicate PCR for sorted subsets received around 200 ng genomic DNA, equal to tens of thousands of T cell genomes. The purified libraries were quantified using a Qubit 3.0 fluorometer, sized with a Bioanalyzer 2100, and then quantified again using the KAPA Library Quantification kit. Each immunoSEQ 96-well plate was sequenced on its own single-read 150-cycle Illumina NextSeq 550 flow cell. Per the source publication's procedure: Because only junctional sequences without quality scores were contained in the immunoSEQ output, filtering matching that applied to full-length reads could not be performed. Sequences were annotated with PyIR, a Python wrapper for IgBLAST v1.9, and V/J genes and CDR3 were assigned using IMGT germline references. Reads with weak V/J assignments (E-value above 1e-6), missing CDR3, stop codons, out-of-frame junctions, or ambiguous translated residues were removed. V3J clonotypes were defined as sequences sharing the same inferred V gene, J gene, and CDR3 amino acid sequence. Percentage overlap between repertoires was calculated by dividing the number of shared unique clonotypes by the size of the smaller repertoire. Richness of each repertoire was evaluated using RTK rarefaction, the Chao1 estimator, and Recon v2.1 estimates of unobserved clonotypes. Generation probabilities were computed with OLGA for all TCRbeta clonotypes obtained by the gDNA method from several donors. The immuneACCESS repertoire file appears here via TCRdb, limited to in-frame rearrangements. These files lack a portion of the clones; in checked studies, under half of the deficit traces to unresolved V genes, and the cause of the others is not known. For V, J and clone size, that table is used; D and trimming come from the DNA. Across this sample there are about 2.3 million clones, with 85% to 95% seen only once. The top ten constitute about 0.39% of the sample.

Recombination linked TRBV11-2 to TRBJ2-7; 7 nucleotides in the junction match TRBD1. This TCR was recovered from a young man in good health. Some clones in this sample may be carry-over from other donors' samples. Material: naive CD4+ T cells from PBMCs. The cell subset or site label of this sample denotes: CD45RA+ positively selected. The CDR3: CASSPGTARLYEQYF. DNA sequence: TGTGCCAGCAGCCCCGGGACAGCTAGACTCTACGAGCAGTACTTC.